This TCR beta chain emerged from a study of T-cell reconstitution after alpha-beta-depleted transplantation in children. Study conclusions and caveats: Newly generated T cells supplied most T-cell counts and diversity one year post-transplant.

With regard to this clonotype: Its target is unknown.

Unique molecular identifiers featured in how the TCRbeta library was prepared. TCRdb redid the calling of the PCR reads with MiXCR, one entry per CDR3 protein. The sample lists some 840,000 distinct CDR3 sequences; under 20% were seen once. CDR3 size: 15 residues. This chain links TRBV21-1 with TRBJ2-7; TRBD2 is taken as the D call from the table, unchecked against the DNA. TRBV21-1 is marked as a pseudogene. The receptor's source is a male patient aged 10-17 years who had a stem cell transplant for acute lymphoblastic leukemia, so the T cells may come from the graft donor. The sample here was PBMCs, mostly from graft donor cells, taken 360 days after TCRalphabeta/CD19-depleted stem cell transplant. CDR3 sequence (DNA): TGTGCCAGCAGCAAAGCCAGGGACTCTACCTACGAGCAGTACTTC. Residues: CASSKARDSTYEQYF.